This T cell receptor beta chain comes out of a study of blood T cells in healthy people across ages. The CDR3 runs to 15 residues. In germline, CDR1 is SGHTA, CDR2 FQGNSA. The second PCR ran 7 to 11 cycles with a sample-barcoded 5' primer and J-beta primers. The template-switch adaptor was a 5' adaptor with 12 random nucleotides. It tagged each cDNA molecule. Every individual sample yielded 2.5 million or more paired-end reads (each containing CDR3). TCRdb reanalysed the 5' RACE reads using MiXCR and keeps one entry per CDR3 protein. Among about 1.1 million distinct CDR3 sequences, 35% to 40% were seen once, and the ten largest hold roughly 14%.

Sequencing was done on a sample of blood. J is TRBJ2-4 and V is TRBV7-2; TRBD1 matches 9 bases. The J call may be faulty, since TRBJ2-7 better matches the DNA end. The sequence was collected from a man younger than 30 in good health. In DNA form, the CDR3 reads TGTGCCAGCAGCCCGCGGGACAGGGTCCCCTACGAGCAGTACTTC. Translation: CASSPRDRVPYEQYF.